The 2 T cell receptor beta chains presented below share a single source sample, sequenced in a study of cytomegalovirus exposure and HLA in healthy donors. Only in-frame clones appear in the TCRdb table, and some are missing; sequencing was by immunoSEQ multiplex PCR. Altogether 110,000 to 150,000 clones are present, just over 90% being singletons, with the ten largest covering 0.6% to 0.8%. Sequences were obtained from PBMCs. The receptors come from a young man in good health and CMV-seronegative.

This chain joins TRBV15 and TRBJ2-5, with D uncertain. Germline loops: CDR1 LNHNV, CDR2 YYDKDF (reference sequence). V was shortened by 1 base and J by 1 base, with 4 bases between the two germline ends. The CDR3 contains 13 residues. Here the CDR3 reads CATSRGVQETQYF. CDR3 nucleotides: TGTGCCACCAGCAGAGGAGTCCAAGAGACCCAGTACTTC. Drawing the rest from reference TRBV15 and TRBJ2-5, the complete variable domain is DAMVIQNPRYQVTQFGKPVTLSCSQTLNHNVMYWYQQKSSQAPKLLFHYYDKDFNNEADTPDNFQSRRPNTSFCFLDIRSPGLGDTAMYLCATSRGVQETQYFGPGTRLLVL.

This clone was seen once. The chain uses TRBV6-5 and TRBJ1-1; the match to TRBD1 covers 9 bases. Germline V gives CDR1 MNHEY, CDR2 SVGAGI. Trimming cost V 0 bases and J 5 bases; bases outside gene matches: 7. CDR3 size: 16 residues. CDR3 DNA: TGTGCCAGCAGTTACTCCCCTACAGGGGGCTTAACTGAAGCTTTCTTT. Translated: CASSYSPTGGLTEAFF.